This T cell receptor beta chain was documented in a study of OX40 agonist ivuxolimab in advanced cancers. Across the study: The study treated patients with ivuxolimab, an agonistic anti-OX40 (CD134) antibody.

Produced via immunoSEQ multiplex PCR; TCRdb's table is partial and in-frame only. In the table there are around 100,000 clones, 90% of which are singletons. Note on this clone: Its antigen is not identified.

Autoimmune disease history or systemic immunosuppression was exclusionary. Study findings and constraints: Low normalized clonal expansion also occurred in some nonresponding patients. CD8+ T cells averaged more expanded clones than CD4+.

The clonotype comes from an adult with an advanced solid tumor such as melanoma, head and neck, liver or kidney cancer. Material: CD4+ or CD8+ T cells sorted from blood, obtained in a trial of the OX40 agonist ivuxolimab.

CDR3 bases: TGTGCCAGCAGTCTTACTCAGGCGGGCTACACCTTC. Amino acids: CASSLTQAGYTF. The chain uses TRBV28 and TRBJ1-2, with no clear D. CDR3 length: 12 residues. CDR1 is MDHEN and CDR2 is SYDVKM in the germline V gene. Between the trimmed V and J ends, which lost 5 bases and 8 bases, there was a span of 12 bases.